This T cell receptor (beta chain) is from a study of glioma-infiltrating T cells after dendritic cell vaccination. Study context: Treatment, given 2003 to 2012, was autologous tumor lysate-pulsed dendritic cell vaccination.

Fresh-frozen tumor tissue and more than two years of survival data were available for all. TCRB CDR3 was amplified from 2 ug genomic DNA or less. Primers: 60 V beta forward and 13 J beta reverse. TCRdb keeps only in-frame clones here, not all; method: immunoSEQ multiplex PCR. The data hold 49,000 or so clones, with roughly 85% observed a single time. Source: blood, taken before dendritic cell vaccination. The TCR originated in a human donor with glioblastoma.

Written as DNA, the CDR3 is TGTGCCAGCAGCTCTAGAACGGGGGGGCGGCTTCAAGAGACCCAGTACTTC. It encodes CASSSRTGGRLQETQYF. This chain connects TRBV5-4 to TRBJ2-5; 8 bases agree with TRBD2. Germline V lookup: CDR1 SGHNT, CDR2 YYREEE (reference sequence). The CDR3 extends over 17 amino acids. Germline trimming cut 3 bases from V and 2 bases from J; bases unmatched to any gene: 12.